These 3 T cell receptor beta chains were sequenced from one sample in a study of response to subunit inactivated influenza vaccine. Via MiXCR, TCRdb re-called the RT-PCR reads, giving one row per CDR3 protein. The table lists hundreds of thousands of distinct CDR3 sequences, about 11% of them singletons. Another study also made use of these data, one on T cells expressing NK-cell markers. According to that study: With UMIs, 5'RACE template switching was used to make TCR beta cDNA.

Sample: PBMCs from blood, taken on the day of vaccination. The receptors originated from a man aged 50-60 years who received an inactivated influenza vaccine.

The chain combines TRBV20-1 with TRBJ1-5; D possibly corresponds to TRBD1 (6 bases). The V gene lost 4 bases and the J gene lost 0 bases, with 10 bases spanning the gap. The CDR3 loop spans 14 amino acids. Germline-derived CDR1 and CDR2 are DFQATT and SNEGSKA (reference sequence). The CDR3 sequence is CSAKTGHSNQPQHF. In nucleotides, the CDR3 is TGCAGTGCTAAGACAGGTCATAGCAATCAGCCCCAGCATTTT.

This clonotype was seen only a few times. The chain joins TRBV20-1 to TRBJ2-1; D gene uncertain. This CDR3 has 13 amino acids. Trimming removed 1 base from V and 9 bases from J, with 13 bases in between. Per germline, CDR1 DFQATT and CDR2 SNEGSKA (reference sequence). In DNA form, the CDR3 reads TGCAGTGCTAGAGTTTTCGCTAGTGGTGAGCAGTTCTTC. It translates to CSARVFASGEQFF.

The chain is built from TRBV3-1 and TRBJ1-6; no clear D gene. With 4 bases removed from V and 4 bases from J, the gap between germline ends came to 5 bases. The germline V gene encodes CDR1 LGHDT and CDR2 YNNKEL (reference sequence). This CDR3 has 13 amino acids. As DNA, the CDR3 is TGTGCCAGCAGCCCCCGGTATAATTCACCCCTCCACTTT. It is translated as CASSPRYNSPLHF.